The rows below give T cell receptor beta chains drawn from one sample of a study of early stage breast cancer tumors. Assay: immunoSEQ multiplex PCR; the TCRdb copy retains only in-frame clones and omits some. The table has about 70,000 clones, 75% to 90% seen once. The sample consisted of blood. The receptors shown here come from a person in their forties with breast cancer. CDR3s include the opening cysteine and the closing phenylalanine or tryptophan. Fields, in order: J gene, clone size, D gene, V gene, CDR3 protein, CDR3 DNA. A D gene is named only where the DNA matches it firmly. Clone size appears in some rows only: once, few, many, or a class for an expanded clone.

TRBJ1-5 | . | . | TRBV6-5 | CASRPGVYGQPQHF | TGTGCCAGCAGACCAGGGGTGTACGGTCAGCCCCAGCATTTT
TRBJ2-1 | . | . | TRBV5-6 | CASSLMGAAFF | TGTGCCAGCAGCTTAATGGGAGCCGCGTTCTTC
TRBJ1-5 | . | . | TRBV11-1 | CASSRDLGKPQHF | TGTGCCAGCAGCCGAGACCTAGGAAAGCCCCAGCATTTT
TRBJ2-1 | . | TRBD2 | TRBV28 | CASSLWGVGTSGRESYNEQFF | TGTGCCAGCAGTTTATGGGGGGTCGGGACTAGCGGGAGGGAATCCTACAATGAGCAGTTCTTC
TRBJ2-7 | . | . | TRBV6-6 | CASSTDGAYEQYF | TGTGCCAGCAGTACGGACGGTGCCTACGAGCAGTACTTC
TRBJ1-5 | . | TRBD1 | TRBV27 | CASSPSGTGFSNQPQHF | TGTGCCAGCAGTCCTTCCGGGACAGGCTTTAGCAATCAGCCCCAGCATTTT
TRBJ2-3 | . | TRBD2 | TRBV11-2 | CASREGGGTDTQYF | TGTGCCAGCAGGGAGGGAGGGGGCACAGATACGCAGTATTTT
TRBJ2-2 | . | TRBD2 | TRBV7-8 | CASSLKPGLAGTNTGELFF | TGTGCCAGCAGCTTAAAGCCGGGACTAGCGGGCACGAACACCGGGGAGCTGTTTTTT
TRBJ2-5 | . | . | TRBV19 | CASSIVRQETQYF | TGTGCCAGTAGTATTGTTCGCCAAGAGACCCAGTACTTC
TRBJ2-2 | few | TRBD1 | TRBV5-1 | CASSKKDRFETGELFF | TGCGCCAGCAGCAAAAAGGACAGGTTCGAAACCGGGGAGCTGTTTTTT
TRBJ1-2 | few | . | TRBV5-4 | CASSLPTGMGGYTF | TGTGCCAGCAGCTTGCCCACAGGGATGGGGGGCTACACCTTC
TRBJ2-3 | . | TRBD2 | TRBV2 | CASSASGGDTDTQYF | TGTGCCAGCAGTGCTAGCGGGGGGGACACAGATACGCAGTATTTT
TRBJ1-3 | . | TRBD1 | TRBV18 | CASSPNDRVTGNTIYF | TGTGCCAGCTCACCAAACGACAGGGTCACTGGAAACACCATATATTTT
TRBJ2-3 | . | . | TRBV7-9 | CASSYNTQYF | TGTGCCAGCAGCTACAATACGCAGTATTTT
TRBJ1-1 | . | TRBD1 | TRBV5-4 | CASSLAGTAEAFF | TGTGCCAGCAGCTTGGCAGGGACAGCTGAAGCTTTCTTT
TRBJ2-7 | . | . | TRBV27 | CASSLKRLYEQYF | TGTGCCAGCAGTTTAAAGAGGCTCTACGAGCAGTACTTC
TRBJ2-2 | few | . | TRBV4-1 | CASSQIGRENTGELFF | TGCGCCAGCAGCCAAATTGGGCGGGAAAACACCGGGGAGCTGTTTTTT